Below are 25 T cell receptor beta chains sequenced from a single sample in a study of shared clonotypes between healthy human individuals. Profiled with immunoSEQ multiplex PCR; TCRdb holds only in-frame clones, not every one. The profile shows more than 2 million clones, 90% to 95% of them singletons. The sample taken for sequencing was naive CD4+ T cells sorted from blood. As for subset: CD45RA+ positively selected. The receptors shown here come from a man aged 18-30 years in good health.

CDR3 protein: CASREGAGEKLFF. As DNA, the CDR3 is TGTGCCAGCAGGGAGGGGGCCGGGGAAAAACTGTTTTTT. The chain carries TRBV6-5 and TRBJ1-4; 7 nucleotides agree with TRBD1. Trimming cost V 6 bases and J 8 bases; bases outside gene matches: 6. This CDR3 is built from 13 residues. Germline-derived CDR1 and CDR2 are MNHEY and SVGAGI.

To note about this clone: At the DNA level, this CDR3 is encoded by other sequences in the same sample as well. Here the CDR3 reads CASSLVGDYNSPLHF. Here the CDR3 DNA reads TGCGCCAGCAGCTTGGTAGGGGACTATAATTCACCCCTCCACTTT. V is TRBV5-1 and J is TRBJ1-6; tentatively, D is TRBD1 (5 bases). Germline lookup yields CDR1 SGHRS and CDR2 YFSETQ. CDR3 length equals 15 residues. Trimming stripped 0 bases from V and 3 bases from J, with 7 bases between.

The table lists this clone with a few counts. A much larger clone differs by one base, so this may be a read error. The chain is built from TRBV30 and TRBJ1-1; D unclear. Germline lookup yields CDR1 GTSNPN and CDR2 SVGIG (reference sequence). The CDR3 extends over 12 amino acids. CDR3 in amino acids: CGWSVVNTEAFF. The CDR3 DNA reads TGTGGCTGGAGTGTTGTGAACACTGAAGCTTTCTTT.

V is TRBV7-2 and J is TRBJ2-7, with D uncertain. The V gene's germline CDR1 is SGHTA and CDR2 FQGNSA. Trimming pared 6 bases from V and 0 bases from J, leaving 15 bases between. The CDR3 contains 15 residues. The CDR3 loop reads CASSLRDGNSYEQYF. The CDR3 bases are TGTGCCAGCAGTCTCCGAGACGGAAACTCCTACGAGCAGTACTTC.

About this clone itself: In the same sample, other DNA sequences code for this CDR3. CDR3 sequence (DNA): TGTGCCAGCAGCTCGTCTGGTAGCACAGATACGCAGTATTTT. Encoded protein: CASSSSGSTDTQYF. This chain connects TRBV7-2 to TRBJ2-3; D is unclear. The germline V gene has CDR1 SGHTA and CDR2 FQGNSA. This CDR3 contains 14 residues. Deletions cut 4 bases from V and 0 bases from J, with 8 bases between.

This sequence joins TRBV25-1 and TRBJ2-4, with 9 bases aligning to TRBD1. This CDR3 region has 15 residues. Germline V CDR1 and CDR2: MGHDK, SYGVNS. V shed 5 bases and J 4 bases; nucleotides not matched to a gene: 6. CDR3 coding DNA: TGTGCCAGCAGTACCTCCGGGACAGGGAAAAACATTCAGTACTTC. Protein sequence: CASSTSGTGKNIQYF.

About this clone itself: The sample holds other DNA sequences that translate to the same CDR3. The gene calls are TRBV6-5 and TRBJ1-1; D is possibly TRBD1 (6 bases). CDR1 is MNHEY, CDR2 SVGAGI, per germline. CDR3 length equals 13 residues. V was pared by 2 bases and J by 4 bases, with 8 bases between. CDR3 nucleotide sequence: TGTGCCAGCAGTTACGTAGGGGGCACTGAAGCTTTCTTT. Amino acid sequence: CASSYVGGTEAFF.

The gene calls are TRBV6-6 and TRBJ1-1; D not resolved. The ends were cut back, 3 bases at V and 3 bases at J, with 14 bases in the middle. The CDR3 loop spans 15 amino acids. Germline loops: CDR1 MNHNY, CDR2 SVGAGI (reference sequence). This CDR3 is CASSYEGGRYTEAFF. In DNA, the CDR3 is TGTGCCAGCAGTTATGAGGGAGGGAGATACACTGAAGCTTTCTTT.

The chain employs TRBV5-1 and TRBJ2-2; D call uncertain. The CDR3 totals 15 residues. V lost 0 bases and J 3 bases, leaving 9 bases between the germline ends. CDR1 is SGHRS and CDR2 is YFSETQ in the germline V gene. DNA of the CDR3: TGCGCCAGCAGCTTGGATTTCGGGTACACCGGGGAGCTGTTTTTT. Its translation: CASSLDFGYTGELFF.

This clone came up once. This chain connects TRBV5-1 to TRBJ2-1; 11 bases line up with TRBD2. V lost 1 base to trimming and J lost 8 bases; unmatched junction nucleotides: 5. CDR1 is SGHRS, CDR2 YFSETQ, per germline. This CDR3 is built from 15 residues. CDR3: CASSLLAGGPDEQFF. The CDR3 DNA sequence: TGCGCCAGCAGCTTGTTAGCGGGAGGGCCGGATGAGCAGTTCTTC.

J is TRBJ2-1 and V is TRBV5-1; D perhaps matches TRBD2 (5 bases). The germline V gene has CDR1 SGHRS and CDR2 YFSETQ. CDR3 length: 17 amino acids. V lost 1 base and J lost 0, with 14 bases in between. CDR3 residues: CASSLRVAAVSYNEQFF. CDR3 bases: TGCGCCAGCAGCTTGCGGGTAGCAGCGGTCTCCTACAATGAGCAGTTCTTC. The full variable domain, its missing parts supplied by reference TRBV5-1 and TRBJ2-1, is KAGVTQTPRYLIKTRGQQVTLSCSPISGHRSVSWYQQTPGQGLQFLFEYFSETQRNKGNFPGRFSGRQFSNSRSEMNVSTLELGDSALYLCASSLRVAAVSYNEQFFGPGTRLTVL.

This sequence joins TRBV19 and TRBJ2-3; D is uncertain. V lost 0 bases to trimming and J lost 6 bases, with 16 bases between them. This CDR3 has 16 amino acids. Germline assignment: CDR1 LNHDA and CDR2 SQIVND (reference sequence). The CDR3 nucleotides are TGTGCCAGTAGTATAGATCTATTCGACGGGCGGGATACGCAGTATTTT. It translates to CASSIDLFDGRDTQYF.

On this clone itself: Other DNA sequences in this specimen translate into the identical CDR3. This chain links TRBV30 with TRBJ1-5; TRBD1 matches at 10 bases. Germline assignment: CDR1 GTSNPN and CDR2 SVGIG (reference sequence). The CDR3 spans 14 residues. J lost 2 bases, V lost 3 bases, and 1 base had no gene match. This CDR3 reads CAWSGTGGNQPQHF. The CDR3 coding sequence is TGTGCCTGGAGCGGGACAGGGGGCAATCAGCCCCAGCATTTT.

The chain has TRBV7-8 and TRBJ1-5; 7 bases fit TRBD1. V was clipped by 5 bases and J by 0 bases; unmatched bases: 4. Germline CDR1 reads SGHVS; CDR2 reads FQNEAQ. CDR3 length equals 15 residues. CDR3 loop: CASSPQGDSNQPQHF. The CDR3 DNA sequence: TGTGCCAGCAGCCCTCAGGGGGATAGCAATCAGCCCCAGCATTTT.

The chain joins TRBV28 to TRBJ2-7, with D possibly TRBD2 on 5 matching bases. Trimming pared 2 bases from V and 2 bases from J, leaving 10 bases between. CDR1 is MDHEN, CDR2 SYDVKM, per germline. CDR3 length: 14 residues. DNA of the CDR3: TGTGCCAGCAGTTTAGTCTCCGGGACCTACGAGCAGTACTTC. Protein product: CASSLVSGTYEQYF.

The genes are TRBV5-1 and TRBJ1-4; the D gene is possibly TRBD1 (6 bases). The CDR3 loop spans 19 amino acids. Germline CDR1 SGHRS, CDR2 YFSETQ. V gave up 2 bases and J gave up 0 bases, with 20 bases separating them. Here the CDR3 reads CASSLARTRGPSTNEKLFF. The CDR3 DNA reads as TGCGCCAGCAGCTTAGCTCGGACCAGGGGACCTTCAACTAATGAAAAACTGTTTTTT. Based on the CDR3 plus reference TRBV5-1 and TRBJ1-4, the full variable domain is KAGVTQTPRYLIKTRGQQVTLSCSPISGHRSVSWYQQTPGQGLQFLFEYFSETQRNKGNFPGRFSGRQFSNSRSEMNVSTLELGDSALYLCASSLARTRGPSTNEKLFFGSGTQLSVL.

The V and J genes are TRBV5-4 and TRBJ1-1; 7 bases match TRBD1. CDR1 and CDR2 from the germline V gene are SGHNT and YYREEE (reference sequence). V was pared by 4 bases and J by 6 bases, with 12 bases of the junction left unmatched. There are 15 residues in the CDR3. The CDR3 loop reads CASSDIRGQGAEAFF. The CDR3 DNA reads TGTGCCAGCAGCGACATAAGGGGGCAGGGGGCTGAAGCTTTCTTT.

This chain joins TRBV18 and TRBJ1-2, with D tentatively TRBD1 (6 bases). The CDR3 sequence is 16 residues long. The germline gives CDR1 KGHSH, CDR2 LQKENI. V was shortened by 2 bases and J by 4 bases, with 17 bases between the two germline ends. CDR3 loop: CASSPGEGGTFYGYTF. The CDR3 DNA sequence: TGTGCCAGCTCACCAGGAGAGGGGGGAACTTTCTATGGCTACACCTTC. The full variable domain, in which reference TRBV18 and TRBJ1-2 provide the parts outside the CDR3, is NAGVMQNPRHLVRRRGQEARLRCSPMKGHSHVYWYRQLPEEGLKFMVYLQKENIIDESGMPKERFSAEFPKEGPSILRIQQVVRGDSAAYFCASSPGEGGTFYGYTFGSGTRLTVV.

The J gene is TRBJ2-7, the V gene TRBV9; 7 bases are a match to TRBD2. Trimming at V came to 3 bases and at J to 2 bases, leaving 8 bases not matched to a gene. This CDR3 has 15 residues. Looked up from germline, CDR1 is SGDLS and CDR2 is YYNGEE. DNA for the CDR3: TGTGCCAGCAGCGCCACACTAGCGTCGACCTACGAGCAGTACTTC. Encoded protein: CASSATLASTYEQYF.

CDR3 sequence: CASSQDWGEVSYEQYF. DNA for the CDR3: TGTGCCAGCAGCCAAGATTGGGGAGAGGTGTCATACGAGCAGTACTTC. V and J are TRBV4-2 and TRBJ2-7, with D possibly TRBD2 on 5 matching bases. Germline CDR1 LGHNA, CDR2 YNFKEQ. V gave up 0 bases and J gave up 4 bases, with 16 bases separating them. The CDR3 covers 16 residues.

This chain connects TRBV10-1 to TRBJ2-3; D gene ambiguous. CDR3 length: 13 residues. V was clipped by 5 bases and J by 5 bases, with 11 bases between them. Germline CDR1 is WNHNN and CDR2 is SYGVQD (reference sequence). The CDR3 nucleotides read TGCGCCAGCAGTAGGGCCCTGCGAGATACGCAGTATTTT. Translated, it gives CASSRALRDTQYF.

V gene TRBV25-1 combines with J gene TRBJ2-5, with a tentative D call TRBD1 (6 bases). The CDR3 runs 13 residues. The V gene lost 5 bases and the J gene lost 6 bases, with 13 bases spanning the gap. Germline CDR1 is MGHDK and CDR2 is SYGVNS. In DNA form, the CDR3 reads TGTGCCAGCAGTCCTACAGGGACGAAGACCCAGTACTTC. The encoded protein is CASSPTGTKTQYF. The full variable domain, in which reference TRBV25-1 and TRBJ2-5 provide the parts outside the CDR3, is EADIYQTPRYLVIGTGKKITLECSQTMGHDKMYWYQQDPGMELHLIHYSYGVNSTEKGDLSSESTVSRIRTEHFPLTLESARPSHTSQYLCASSPTGTKTQYFGPGTRLLVL.

The rearrangement joins TRBV5-6 to TRBJ2-3; perhaps TRBD2 as D (5 bases). V was shortened by 1 base and J by 5 bases, with 14 bases between the two germline ends. Germline V CDR1 and CDR2: SGHDT, YYEEEE. The CDR3 consists of 15 residues. This CDR3 reads CASSLSLRVQDTQYF. The CDR3 bases are TGTGCCAGCAGCTTGTCCTTGAGGGTCCAAGATACGCAGTATTTT.

This chain links TRBV5-1 with TRBJ1-6; the D is unclear. Trimming took off 2 bases at V and 5 bases at J, with 14 bases between the two ends. Germline CDR1 reads SGHRS; CDR2 reads YFSETQ. The CDR3 covers 16 residues. CDR3 sequence (DNA): TGCGCCAGCAGCTTTCGTGGTGGAGGCAATAATTCACCCCTCCACTTT. It codes for CASSFRGGGNNSPLHF.

Concerning this clone itself: The same CDR3 can be traced to other DNA sequences in this sample. The V call is TRBV30, the J call TRBJ1-1; D unclear. The CDR3 totals 13 residues. Germline V gene lookup returns CDR1 GTSNPN and CDR2 SVGIG (reference sequence). V was clipped by 0 bases and J by 3 bases, with 8 bases between them. In nucleotides, the CDR3 is TGTGCCTGGAGTGTTGGCAGGTACACTGAAGCTTTCTTT. It encodes CAWSVGRYTEAFF.